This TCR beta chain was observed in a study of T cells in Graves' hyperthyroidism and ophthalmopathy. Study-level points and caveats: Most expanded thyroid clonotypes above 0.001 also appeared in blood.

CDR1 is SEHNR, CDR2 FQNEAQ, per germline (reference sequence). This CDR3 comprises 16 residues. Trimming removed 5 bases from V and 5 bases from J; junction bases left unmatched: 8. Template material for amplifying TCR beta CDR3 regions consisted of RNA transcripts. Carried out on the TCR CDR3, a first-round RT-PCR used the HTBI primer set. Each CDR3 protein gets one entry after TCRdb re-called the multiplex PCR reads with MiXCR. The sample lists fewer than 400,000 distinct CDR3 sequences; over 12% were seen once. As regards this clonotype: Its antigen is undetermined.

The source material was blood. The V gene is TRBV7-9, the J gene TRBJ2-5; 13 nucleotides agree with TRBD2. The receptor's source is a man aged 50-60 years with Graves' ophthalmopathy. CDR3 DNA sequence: TGTGCCAGCAGCCTTACTAGCGGGAGGGCCGGGGAGACCCAGTACTTC. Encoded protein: CASSLTSGRAGETQYF.